This is a list of T cell receptor beta chains from one sample in a study of cytomegalovirus exposure and HLA in healthy donors. The method was immunoSEQ multiplex PCR; TCRdb's version includes in-frame clones alone and lacks a portion of them. This table holds around 110,000 clones, more than 60% found once. Material: PBMCs. The source of these receptors is a man between 18 and 35 years old in good health and CMV-seronegative. The CDR3 runs from the conserved cysteine through the conserved F or W. Each record gives: J gene, V gene, clone size, D gene, CDR3 protein, CDR3 DNA. D genes are given only for firm matches. Only part of the rows carry a size: once, few, many, or a class if the clone is expanded.

j_call: TRBJ2-3
v_call: TRBV6-1
clone_size: -
d_call: TRBD2
cdr3_aa: CASIGSGRLTDTQYF
cdr3_nt: TGTGCCAGCATAGGTAGCGGGAGGCTGACAGATACGCAGTATTTT

j_call: TRBJ2-1
v_call: TRBV15
clone_size: -
d_call: TRBD2
cdr3_aa: CATSTGLATYNEQFF
cdr3_nt: TGTGCCACCAGCACCGGACTAGCTACCTACAATGAGCAGTTCTTC

j_call: TRBJ2-7
v_call: TRBV6-6
clone_size: -
d_call: -
cdr3_aa: CASSTVYEQYF
cdr3_nt: TGTGCCAGTTCTACAGTCTACGAGCAGTACTTC

j_call: TRBJ1-4
v_call: TRBV28
clone_size: -
d_call: -
cdr3_aa: CASSFNIGRVHEKLFF
cdr3_nt: TGTGCCAGCAGTTTTAACATCGGCAGGGTTCATGAAAAACTGTTTTTT

j_call: TRBJ2-7
v_call: TRBV19
clone_size: few
d_call: TRBD1
cdr3_aa: CASSSGTGGYEQYF
cdr3_nt: TGTGCCAGTAGTTCCGGGACAGGGGGCTACGAGCAGTACTTC

j_call: TRBJ2-5
v_call: TRBV5-4
clone_size: -
d_call: TRBD2
cdr3_aa: CASSLDALAVKETQYF
cdr3_nt: TGTGCCAGCAGCTTGGACGCTCTAGCGGTTAAAGAGACCCAGTACTTC

j_call: TRBJ2-7
v_call: TRBV7-2
clone_size: -
d_call: TRBD1
cdr3_aa: CASSTTGLSYEQYF
cdr3_nt: TGTGCCAGCAGCACGACAGGGCTAAGCTACGAGCAGTACTTC

j_call: TRBJ1-2
v_call: TRBV30
clone_size: -
d_call: TRBD1
cdr3_aa: CAWSATGGYGYTF
cdr3_nt: TGTGCCTGGAGTGCCACAGGGGGCTATGGCTACACCTTC

j_call: TRBJ2-3
v_call: TRBV28
clone_size: -
d_call: TRBD2
cdr3_aa: CASSSYELAIGTDTQYF
cdr3_nt: TGTGCCAGCAGTTCCTACGAACTAGCGATCGGCACAGATACGCAGTATTTT

j_call: TRBJ1-2
v_call: TRBV28
clone_size: -
d_call: TRBD1
cdr3_aa: CASSPGTGANYGYTF
cdr3_nt: TGTGCCAGCAGTCCCGGGACAGGGGCTAACTATGGCTACACCTTC

j_call: TRBJ2-2
v_call: TRBV13
clone_size: few
d_call: TRBD1
cdr3_aa: CASGGYGQGLTGELFF
cdr3_nt: TGTGCCAGCGGAGGCTATGGACAGGGGCTCACCGGGGAGCTGTTTTTT

j_call: TRBJ2-5
v_call: TRBV9
clone_size: -
d_call: -
cdr3_aa: CASSVGSGETQYF
cdr3_nt: TGTGCCAGCAGCGTGGGTAGCGGAGAGACCCAGTACTTC

j_call: TRBJ2-7
v_call: TRBV19
clone_size: -
d_call: -
cdr3_aa: CARSRTPYEQYF
cdr3_nt: TGTGCCAGGTCCCGTACACCCTACGAGCAGTACTTC

j_call: TRBJ2-1
v_call: TRBV29-1
clone_size: -
d_call: TRBD1
cdr3_aa: CSVDAQGVSYEQFF
cdr3_nt: TGCAGCGTTGATGCTCAGGGGGTTTCGTATGAGCAGTTCTTC

j_call: TRBJ2-1
v_call: TRBV5-6
clone_size: -
d_call: TRBD2
cdr3_aa: CASSLGASGINEQFF
cdr3_nt: TGTGCCAGCAGCTTGGGGGCTAGCGGGATCAATGAGCAGTTCTTC

j_call: TRBJ1-1
v_call: TRBV6-4
clone_size: -
d_call: -
cdr3_aa: CASSLEVDTEAFF
cdr3_nt: TGTGCCAGCAGCCTCGAGGTGGACACTGAAGCTTTCTTT

j_call: TRBJ2-1
v_call: TRBV5-6
clone_size: once
d_call: -
cdr3_aa: CARSLGRQMIYNEQFF
cdr3_nt: TGTGCCCGCAGCTTGGGGAGACAGATGATCTACAATGAGCAGTTCTTC

j_call: TRBJ2-6
v_call: TRBV14
clone_size: once
d_call: -
cdr3_aa: CASIPSSGANVLTF
cdr3_nt: TGTGCCAGCATTCCTAGCTCTGGGGCCAACGTCCTGACTTTC

j_call: TRBJ2-5
v_call: TRBV28
clone_size: -
d_call: TRBD2
cdr3_aa: CATTGLAGGDRETQYF
cdr3_nt: TGTGCCACGACGGGACTAGCGGGGGGTGATCGGGAGACCCAGTACTTC

j_call: TRBJ1-6
v_call: TRBV20-1
clone_size: -
d_call: -
cdr3_aa: CSARVISPLHF
cdr3_nt: TGCAGTGCTAGAGTCATTTCACCCCTCCACTTT

j_call: TRBJ1-6
v_call: TRBV13
clone_size: -
d_call: -
cdr3_aa: CASSLHIGGERQSPLHF
cdr3_nt: TGTGCCAGCAGCCTCCACATAGGCGGGGAGAGGCAGTCACCCCTCCACTTT

j_call: TRBJ1-5
v_call: TRBV28
clone_size: -
d_call: TRBD1
cdr3_aa: CASSLLTGGLRAQHF
cdr3_nt: TGTGCCAGCAGTTTGCTGACAGGGGGGTTACGGGCCCAGCATTTT

j_call: TRBJ2-5
v_call: TRBV2
clone_size: -
d_call: -
cdr3_aa: CASRRDESPQETQYF
cdr3_nt: TGTGCCAGCAGGCGGGACGAAAGCCCCCAAGAGACCCAGTACTTC

j_call: TRBJ2-7
v_call: TRBV30
clone_size: -
d_call: -
cdr3_aa: CAWQSGYEQYF
cdr3_nt: TGTGCCTGGCAATCAGGGTACGAGCAGTACTTC

j_call: TRBJ1-1
v_call: TRBV5-1
clone_size: -
d_call: TRBD1
cdr3_aa: CASSFPGQATMNTEAFF
cdr3_nt: TGCGCCAGCAGCTTCCCGGGACAGGCAACAATGAACACTGAAGCTTTCTTT

j_call: TRBJ1-1
v_call: TRBV6-1
clone_size: once
d_call: TRBD1
cdr3_aa: CASSKPRDRNTEAFF
cdr3_nt: TGTGCCAGCAGTAAACCCCGGGACAGGAACACTGAAGCTTTCTTT

j_call: TRBJ1-1
v_call: TRBV19
clone_size: -
d_call: TRBD1
cdr3_aa: CASSMGQTNTEAFF
cdr3_nt: TGTGCCAGTAGTATGGGACAGACAAACACTGAAGCTTTCTTT

j_call: TRBJ2-3
v_call: TRBV6-6
clone_size: few
d_call: -
cdr3_aa: CASSFRGGRSTDTQYF
cdr3_nt: TGTGCCAGCAGTTTTAGGGGGGGCCGAAGCACAGATACGCAGTATTTT

j_call: TRBJ1-6
v_call: TRBV5-1
clone_size: -
d_call: -
cdr3_aa: CASSSSIRGAVDSPLHF
cdr3_nt: TGCGCCAGCAGCTCATCAATACGGGGGGCAGTGGATTCACCCCTCCACTTT

j_call: TRBJ2-5
v_call: TRBV19
clone_size: -
d_call: -
cdr3_aa: CASRPQYQETQYF
cdr3_nt: TGTGCCAGTAGGCCACAGTACCAAGAGACCCAGTACTTC

j_call: TRBJ1-1
v_call: TRBV28
clone_size: -
d_call: -
cdr3_aa: CATSKAGHTEAFF
cdr3_nt: TGTGCCACCTCAAAAGCGGGGCATACTGAAGCTTTCTTT

j_call: TRBJ2-1
v_call: TRBV29-1
clone_size: -
d_call: TRBD2
cdr3_aa: CSVEGGGVYNEQFF
cdr3_nt: TGCAGCGTTGAAGGCGGGGGGGTGTACAATGAGCAGTTCTTC